This entry features one T cell receptor (beta chain) sequence. How the authors handled the data: Amplification from reference gene primers served as the basis for estimated nucleated cell counts. The method was immunoSEQ multiplex PCR; TCRdb's version includes in-frame clones alone and lacks a portion of them. D and trimming were read from the DNA, whereas the V and J calls and clone size are those reported in that table. The top ten clones hold about 3.1% of a sample with over 200,000 clones, 70% to 85% of them seen once. This entry belongs to a study of blood T cell repertoires in COVID-19. The sequence derives from a woman at least 80 years old with acute or convalescent COVID-19. What was sequenced was peripheral blood.

CDR3 in DNA: TGCAGTGCTAGTGGGCAGGGAGGCGAAAAACTGTTTTTT. This codes for CSASGQGGEKLFF. V and J are TRBV20-1 and TRBJ1-4, with TRBD1 as a possible D gene (5 bases). CDR1 and CDR2 from the germline V gene are DFQATT and SNEGSKA (reference sequence). The CDR3 has 13 amino acids. The ends were cut back, 3 bases at V and 8 bases at J, with 13 bases in the middle.